This is a list of T cell receptor beta chains from one sample in a study of beta chain features in type 1 diabetes. Measured with immunoSEQ multiplex PCR; TCRdb has only the in-frame clones, and not every one. The table has some 640,000 clones, over 12% seen once. Sequenced: naive CD4+ T cells from blood. Source of these receptors: a man aged 18 to 30 with type 1 diabetes. Both conserved end residues are part of each CDR3. A D gene is named only where the DNA matches it firmly. Not every row has a clone size; where given, it reads once, few, many or a size class.

v_call,d_call,clone_size,j_call,cdr3_nt,cdr3_aa
TRBV21-1,-,few,TRBJ2-7,TGTGCCAGCAGCAAATTGGCAGGCCTTCACTACGAGCAGTACTTC,CASSKLAGLHYEQYF
TRBV5-6,-,few,TRBJ2-1,TGTGCCAGCAGCCCGGGACGCCGGGGAAGTGAGCAGTTCTTC,CASSPGRRGSEQFF
TRBV5-1,-,-,TRBJ1-1,TGCGCCAGCAGCCCAATAGGGGGGAACACTGAAGCTTTCTTT,CASSPIGGNTEAFF
TRBV30,-,-,TRBJ2-6,TGTGCCTCTGGGGCCAACGTCCTGACTTTC,CASGANVLTF
TRBV7-9,-,few,TRBJ2-1,TGTGCCAGCAGCCCCGGACAGTCCTACAATGAGCAGTTCTTC,CASSPGQSYNEQFF
TRBV21-1,-,-,TRBJ2-5,TGTGCCAGCAGCAACGACCCCGGGATCCAGAGAGAGACCCAGTACTTC,CASSNDPGIQRETQYF
TRBV5-6,-,-,TRBJ2-7,TGTGCCAGCAGCTCTCGGCTCTGGGAGCAGTACTTC,CASSSRLWEQYF
TRBV25-1,-,few,TRBJ1-4,TGTGCCAGCAGTGCGGTGGGTTACGAAAAACTGTTTTTT,CASSAVGYEKLFF
TRBV5-1,-,few,TRBJ2-1,TGCGCCAGCAGCCGTACAGGGTACGGTTCCGACAATGAGCAGTTCTTC,CASSRTGYGSDNEQFF
TRBV29-1,-,few,TRBJ2-7,TGCAGCGCCGGGGAGCCCTACGAGCAGTACTTC,CSAGEPYEQYF
TRBV5-4,-,few,TRBJ2-2,TGTGCCAGCAGCTTGAAGGGGTTAAACACCGGGGAGCTGTTTTTT,CASSLKGLNTGELFF
TRBV14,-,-,TRBJ1-4,TGTGCCAGCAGCCAAAGGAGGGGGGGCGATGAAAAACTGTTTTTT,CASSQRRGGDEKLFF
TRBV30,-,-,TRBJ2-2,TGTGCCTGGAGTGTGTCCCCCACCGGGGAGCTGTTTTTT,CAWSVSPTGELFF
TRBV28,-,few,TRBJ2-5,TGTGCCAGCAGTCTCAGGGAGACCCAGTACTTC,CASSLRETQYF
TRBV2,TRBD2,-,TRBJ2-7,TGTGCCGCTATGGGACTAGCGGGGGCATACGAGCAGTACTTC,CAAMGLAGAYEQYF
TRBV18,TRBD1,few,TRBJ2-7,TGTGCCAGCTCACCACCTCGGACAGGGACCTCCAATTCCTACGAGCAGTACTTC,CASSPPRTGTSNSYEQYF
TRBV11-2,-,-,TRBJ2-3,TGTGCCAGCAGCACCCGACGGTCGACTAGCACAGATACGCAGTATTTT,CASSTRRSTSTDTQYF
TRBV29-1,-,-,TRBJ1-2,TGCAGCGTTGACGGTAACTATGGCTACACCTTC,CSVDGNYGYTF
TRBV5-4,-,-,TRBJ1-4,TGTGCCAGCAGCTTTCAGGGGATTGAAAAACTGTTTTTT,CASSFQGIEKLFF
TRBV29-1,-,-,TRBJ2-5,TGCAGCGTTGGAGGCAGGGATTTGGAGACCCAGTACTTC,CSVGGRDLETQYF
TRBV4-1,TRBD1,few,TRBJ1-4,TGCGCCAGCAGCCAGGCCCTCGGGACAGGGGTTGAAAAACTGTTTTTT,CASSQALGTGVEKLFF
TRBV10-3,-,-,TRBJ1-5,TGTGCCATCAGTGAGTCGCGGGGGCAGAGCAATCAGCCCCAGCATTTT,CAISESRGQSNQPQHF
TRBV7-2,-,-,TRBJ1-1,TGTGCCAGCAGCGGGAGGGGCACTGAAGCTTTCTTT,CASSGRGTEAFF
TRBV7-2,-,few,TRBJ2-2,TGTGCCAGCGCCCTGGGACCGTATAACACCGGGGAGCTGTTTTTT,CASALGPYNTGELFF
TRBV30,-,few,TRBJ2-7,TGTGCCTGGAGTGTAGGCCAGCCGTGGTCGTACTTC,CAWSVGQPWSYF
TRBV6-5,-,-,TRBJ1-2,TGTGCCAGCAGTTACCTCCAGGGAGCTAACTATGGCTACACCTTC,CASSYLQGANYGYTF
TRBV18,TRBD1,-,TRBJ1-2,TGTGCCAGCTCACCTACAGGGGGCATCGACTATGGCTACACCTTC,CASSPTGGIDYGYTF
TRBV5-4,-,few,TRBJ2-2,TGTGCCAGCAGCTTTGGCAGGAACACCGGGGAGCTGTTTTTT,CASSFGRNTGELFF
TRBV10-3,TRBD2,-,TRBJ2-3,TGTGCCACGGGAAGCGGGGCAGATACGCAGTATTTT,CATGSGADTQYF